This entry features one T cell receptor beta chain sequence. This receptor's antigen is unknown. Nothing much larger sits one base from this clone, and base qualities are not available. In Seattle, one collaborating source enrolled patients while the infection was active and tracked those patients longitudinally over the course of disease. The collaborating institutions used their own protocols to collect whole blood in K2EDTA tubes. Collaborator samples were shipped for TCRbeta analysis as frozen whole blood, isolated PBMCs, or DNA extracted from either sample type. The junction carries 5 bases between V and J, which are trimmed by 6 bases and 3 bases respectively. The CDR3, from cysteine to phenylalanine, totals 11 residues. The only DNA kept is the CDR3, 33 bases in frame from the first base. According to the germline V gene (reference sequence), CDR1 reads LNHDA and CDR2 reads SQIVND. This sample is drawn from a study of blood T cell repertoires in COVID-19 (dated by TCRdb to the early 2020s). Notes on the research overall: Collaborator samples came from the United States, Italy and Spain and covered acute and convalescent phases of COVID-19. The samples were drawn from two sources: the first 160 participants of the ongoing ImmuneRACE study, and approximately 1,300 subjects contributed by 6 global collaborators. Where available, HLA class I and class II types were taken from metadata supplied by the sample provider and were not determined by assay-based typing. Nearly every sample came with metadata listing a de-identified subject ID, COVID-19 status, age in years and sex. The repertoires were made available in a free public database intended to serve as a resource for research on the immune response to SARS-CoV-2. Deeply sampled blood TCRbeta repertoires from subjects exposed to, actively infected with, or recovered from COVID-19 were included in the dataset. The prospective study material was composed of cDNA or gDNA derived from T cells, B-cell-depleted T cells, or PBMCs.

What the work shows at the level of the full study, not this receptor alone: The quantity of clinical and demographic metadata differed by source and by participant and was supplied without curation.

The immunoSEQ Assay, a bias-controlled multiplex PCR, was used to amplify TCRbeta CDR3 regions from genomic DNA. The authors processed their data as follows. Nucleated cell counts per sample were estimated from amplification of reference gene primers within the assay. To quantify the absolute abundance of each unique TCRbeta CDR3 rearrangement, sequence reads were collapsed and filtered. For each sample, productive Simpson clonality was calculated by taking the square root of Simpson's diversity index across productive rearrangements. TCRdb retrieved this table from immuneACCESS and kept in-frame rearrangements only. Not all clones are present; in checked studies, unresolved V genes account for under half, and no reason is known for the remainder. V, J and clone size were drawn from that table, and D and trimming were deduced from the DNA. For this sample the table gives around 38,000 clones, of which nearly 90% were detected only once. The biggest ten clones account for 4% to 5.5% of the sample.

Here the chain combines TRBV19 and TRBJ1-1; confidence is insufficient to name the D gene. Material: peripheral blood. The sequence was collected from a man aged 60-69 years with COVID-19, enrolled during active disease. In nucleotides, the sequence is TGTGCCAGTAGATTCTACACTGAAGCTTTCTTT. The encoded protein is CASRFYTEAFF.